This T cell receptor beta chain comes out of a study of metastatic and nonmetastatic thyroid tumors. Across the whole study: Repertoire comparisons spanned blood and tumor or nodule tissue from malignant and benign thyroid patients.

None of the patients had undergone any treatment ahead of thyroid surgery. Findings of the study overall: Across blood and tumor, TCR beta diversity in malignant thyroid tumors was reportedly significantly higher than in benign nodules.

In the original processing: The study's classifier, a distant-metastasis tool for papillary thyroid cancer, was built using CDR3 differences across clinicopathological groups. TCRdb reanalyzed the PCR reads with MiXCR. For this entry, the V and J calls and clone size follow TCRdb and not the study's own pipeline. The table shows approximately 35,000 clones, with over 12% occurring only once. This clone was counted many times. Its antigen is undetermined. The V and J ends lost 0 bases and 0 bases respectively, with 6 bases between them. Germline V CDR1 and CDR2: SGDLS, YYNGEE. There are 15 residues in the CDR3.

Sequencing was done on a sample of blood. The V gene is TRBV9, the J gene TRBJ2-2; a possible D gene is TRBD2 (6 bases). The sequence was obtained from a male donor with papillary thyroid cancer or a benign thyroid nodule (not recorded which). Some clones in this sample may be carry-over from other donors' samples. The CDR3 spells CASSVAGANTGELFF. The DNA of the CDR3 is TGTGCCAGCAGCGTAGCGGGAGCGAACACCGGGGAGCTGTTTTTT.